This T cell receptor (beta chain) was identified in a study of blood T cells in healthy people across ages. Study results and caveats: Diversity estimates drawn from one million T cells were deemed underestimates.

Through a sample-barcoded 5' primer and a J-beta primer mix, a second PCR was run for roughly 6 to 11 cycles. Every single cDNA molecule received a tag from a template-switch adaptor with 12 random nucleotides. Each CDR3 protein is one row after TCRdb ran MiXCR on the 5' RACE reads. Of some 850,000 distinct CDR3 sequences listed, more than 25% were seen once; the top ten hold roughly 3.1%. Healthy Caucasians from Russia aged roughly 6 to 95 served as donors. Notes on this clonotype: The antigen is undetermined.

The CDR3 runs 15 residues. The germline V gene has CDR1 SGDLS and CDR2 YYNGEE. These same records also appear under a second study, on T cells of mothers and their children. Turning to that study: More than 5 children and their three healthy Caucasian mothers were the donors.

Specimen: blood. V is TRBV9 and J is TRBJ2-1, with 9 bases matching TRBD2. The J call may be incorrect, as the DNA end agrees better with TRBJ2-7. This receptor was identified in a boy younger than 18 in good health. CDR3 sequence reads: CASSVGTSRGYEQYF. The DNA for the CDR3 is TGTGCCAGCAGCGTTGGGACTAGCAGGGGTTACGAGCAGTACTTC.